Below are 18 T cell receptor beta chains sequenced from a single sample in a study of blood T cell repertoires in COVID-19. The data were produced by immunoSEQ multiplex PCR, yet TCRdb's version contains in-frame clones alone and is incomplete. The data hold 150,000 to 200,000 clones, with 85% to 90% observed a single time. The sample was peripheral blood. These receptors were collected from a woman aged 55 to 70 with acute or convalescent COVID-19.

This clone turned up a few times. The chain recombines TRBV5-1 with TRBJ1-2; TRBD1 is a possible D gene (5 bases). Deletions cut 0 bases from V and 2 bases from J, with 14 bases between. The length of the CDR3 is 16 residues. Germline V gives CDR1 SGHRS, CDR2 YFSETQ. The CDR3 DNA reads TGCGCCAGCAGCTTGGCCTTGAGACAGTTCAACTATGGCTACACCTTC. It codes for CASSLALRQFNYGYTF.

V gene TRBV10-2 combines with J gene TRBJ1-2; TRBD1 matches 7 bases. The J segment lost 7 bases and the V segment lost 2 bases, leaving 10 bases of the junction unmatched. Germline CDR1 is WSHSY and CDR2 is SAAADI. CDR3 length equals 15 residues. This CDR3 reads CASSESKGAFAGYTF. The CDR3, as DNA: TGCGCCAGCAGTGAGAGTAAGGGGGCTTTTGCTGGCTACACCTTC.

This clone was counted between two and nine times. The rearrangement joins TRBV7-6 to TRBJ1-2; D is possibly TRBD1 (6 bases). V shed 5 bases and J shed 7 bases, with 23 bases lying between them. CDR3 length: 16 amino acids. In germline, CDR1 is SGHVS, CDR2 FNYEAQ. This chain's CDR3 is CASSPLTWTELPGYTF. The DNA of the CDR3 is TGTGCCAGCAGCCCTTTGACCTGGACAGAGCTCCCTGGCTACACCTTC.

CDR3 DNA sequence: TGTGCCAGCAATCCCCCCGGGACAGTCCGGGAGCAGTACTTC. Protein sequence: CASNPPGTVREQYF. V usage is TRBV28 and J usage is TRBJ2-7; 7 bases are a match to TRBD1. Trimming took 7 bases from V and 7 from J; bases not matched to a gene: 13. Germline V lookup: CDR1 MDHEN, CDR2 SYDVKM. This CDR3 comprises 14 residues.

The table lists this clone with a count of one. This chain uses TRBV29-1 with TRBJ1-2, with D hard to call. Germline V gene lookup returns CDR1 SQVTM and CDR2 ANQGSEA. V gave up 3 bases and J gave up 4 bases, with 9 bases separating them. This CDR3 comprises 12 residues. The CDR3 DNA reads TGCAGCGTTGACCCAAGGAGCTATGGCTACACCTTC. Protein product: CSVDPRSYGYTF.

The chain has TRBV7-8 and TRBJ2-3, with D hard to call. Trimming cost V 2 bases and J 2 bases, with 11 bases left between them. The V gene's germline CDR1 is SGHVS and CDR2 FQNEAQ. The CDR3 contains 15 residues. In DNA, the CDR3 is TGTGCCAGCAGCTTAATCCAGTACGCCACAGATACGCAGTATTTT. Its translation is CASSLIQYATDTQYF.

This rearrangement joins TRBV9 to TRBJ2-7; unclear D gene. V was trimmed by 0 bases and J by 0 bases, leaving 7 bases between them. CDR1 is SGDLS, CDR2 YYNGEE, per germline. The CDR3 runs to 14 residues. CDR3 bases: TGTGCCAGCAGCGTAGAACAGAGCTCCTACGAGCAGTACTTC. This encodes CASSVEQSSYEQYF.

This rearrangement joins TRBV5-1 to TRBJ1-2; D is unclear. Per the germline V gene, CDR1 is SGHRS and CDR2 is YFSETQ. The CDR3 is made up of 13 amino acids. V lost 0 bases and J 4 bases, leaving 7 bases between the germline ends. The CDR3 bases are TGCGCCAGCAGCTTGGCCACGGGCTATGGCTACACCTTC. This sequence encodes CASSLATGYGYTF.

V is TRBV29-1 and J is TRBJ1-2; TRBD1 aligns across 8 bases. The V and J ends lost 4 bases and 4 bases, in that order; junction bases with no gene match: 2. This CDR3 region has 12 residues. CDR1 is SQVTM and CDR2 is ANQGSEA in the germline V gene. This CDR3 reads CSVAGGAYGYTF. Written as DNA, the CDR3 is TGCAGCGTTGCAGGGGGCGCCTATGGCTACACCTTC.

The chain couples TRBV29-1 to TRBJ1-1, with 8 bases aligning to TRBD1. V was pared by 7 bases and J by 5 bases, with 3 bases of the junction left unmatched. Per the germline V gene, CDR1 is SQVTM and CDR2 is ANQGSEA. The CDR3 totals 11 residues. Here the CDR3 reads CSATGETEAFF. CDR3 coding DNA: TGCAGCGCGACAGGGGAAACTGAAGCTTTCTTT.

The V gene is TRBV20-1, the J gene TRBJ2-1; D gene unclear. The CDR3 loop spans 12 amino acids. CDR1 and CDR2 from the germline V gene are DFQATT and SNEGSKA (reference sequence). Trimming removed 3 bases at V and 5 bases at J, with 8 bases between. CDR3 amino acids: CSASGGNNEQFF. The CDR3 DNA reads TGCAGTGCTAGTGGCGGTAACAATGAGCAGTTCTTC.

The CDR3 DNA reads as TGTGCCAGCAGTGAAGTAAGGGGGCGAAGCAATCAGCCCCAGCATTTT. It codes for CASSEVRGRSNQPQHF. The rearrangement uses TRBV6-1 and TRBJ1-5, with 7 bases identical to TRBD1. The CDR3 sequence is 16 residues long. Germline V gives CDR1 MNHNS, CDR2 SASEGT. V shed 1 base and J 1 base; nucleotides not matched to a gene: 4.

The gene calls are TRBV6-5 and TRBJ1-1, with 11 bases lining up with TRBD1. The CDR3 covers 13 residues. Losses at the gene ends were 5 bases for V and 10 bases for J; bases not matched to a gene: 6. CDR1 is MNHEY, CDR2 SVGAGI, per germline. CDR3 bases: TGTGCCAGCAGTCTAGGGACAGGGGGGGCAGCTTTCTTT. It is translated as CASSLGTGGAAFF.

This clone came up a few times. The gene calls are TRBV19 and TRBJ2-5, with D tentatively TRBD1 (5 bases). The CDR3 runs to 15 residues. V lost 2 bases and J lost 1, with 11 bases in between. Germline V gene sequence: CDR1 LNHDA, CDR2 SQIVND (reference sequence). The CDR3 sequence is CASSIPGLGQETQYF. The CDR3 region has the DNA TGTGCCAGTAGTATACCAGGGCTTGGCCAAGAGACCCAGTACTTC. The full variable domain, rest sourced from reference TRBV19 and TRBJ2-5, is DGGITQSPKYLFRKEGQNVTLSCEQNLNHDAMYWYRQDPGQGLRLIYYSQIVNDFQKGDIAEGYSVSREKKESFPLTVTSAQKNPTAFYLCASSIPGLGQETQYFGPGTRLLVL.

The chain links TRBV7-8 to TRBJ2-7, with 8 bases that match TRBD1. V trimming: 2 bases; J trimming: 3 bases; junction bases outside the gene matches: 6. CDR3 size: 15 residues. Germline V CDR1 and CDR2: SGHVS, FQNEAQ. CDR3 residues: CASSLNRGENYEQYF. CDR3 in DNA: TGTGCCAGCAGCTTAAACAGGGGGGAAAACTACGAGCAGTACTTC.

V is TRBV5-4 and J is TRBJ1-5, with a weak D call TRBD1 (5 bases). CDR1 and CDR2 (germline): SGHNT, YYREEE (reference sequence). CDR3 length: 14 amino acids. Between the trimmed V and J ends, which lost 3 bases and 7 bases, there was a span of 14 bases. The CDR3 DNA is TGTGCCAGCAGCTCGGGGGGGGAAAGCCAGCCCCAGCATTTT. It yields the protein CASSSGGESQPQHF.

V is TRBV29-1 and J is TRBJ1-1; possible D gene TRBD1, 6 bases. This CDR3 region has 13 residues. Trimming stripped 4 bases from V and 3 bases from J, with 12 bases between. CDR1 SQVTM and CDR2 ANQGSEA come from the germline V gene. The CDR3 DNA follows: TGCAGCGTTGCAAGGGACACAGACACTGAAGCTTTCTTT. It yields the protein CSVARDTDTEAFF.

This chain uses TRBV13 with TRBJ2-2, with D possibly being TRBD2 (5 bases). The V and J ends lost 1 base and 6 bases respectively, with 18 bases between them. Germline CDR1 PRHDT, CDR2 FYEKMQ (reference sequence). The CDR3 totals 17 residues. The CDR3 DNA reads as TGTGCCAGCAGCTTAGTTGTGGGAGTCCCTTCCTCCGGGGAGCTGTTTTTT. It codes for CASSLVVGVPSSGELFF.